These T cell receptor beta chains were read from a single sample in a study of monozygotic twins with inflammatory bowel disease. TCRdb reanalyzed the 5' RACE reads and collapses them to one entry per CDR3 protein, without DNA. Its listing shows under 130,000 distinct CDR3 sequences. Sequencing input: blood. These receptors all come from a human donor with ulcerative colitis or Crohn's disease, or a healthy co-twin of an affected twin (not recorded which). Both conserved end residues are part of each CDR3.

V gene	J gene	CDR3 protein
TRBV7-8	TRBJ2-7	CASSLVRSGRAFYEQYF
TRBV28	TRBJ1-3	CASAVSGQRFGNTIYF
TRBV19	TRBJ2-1	CASTSWTSGRAVRRNEQFF
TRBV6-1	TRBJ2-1	CASSKPTGYNEQFF
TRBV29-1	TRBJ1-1	CSVGRENTEAFF
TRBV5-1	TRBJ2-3	CASGSGTRYSTDTQYF
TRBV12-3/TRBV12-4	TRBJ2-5	CASSPFGQGLGETQYF
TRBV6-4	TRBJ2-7	CASSDWRQVSGQYF
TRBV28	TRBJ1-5	CASRKSLGQSNQPQHF
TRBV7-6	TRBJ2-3	CASSLGAEDTQYF
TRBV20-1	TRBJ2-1	CSARAPSGLQSSYNEQFF
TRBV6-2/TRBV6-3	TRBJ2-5	CASSSWVAGYQETQYF
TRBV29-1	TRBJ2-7	CSVSTGTGIYEQYF
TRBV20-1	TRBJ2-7	CSASRQERSYEQYF
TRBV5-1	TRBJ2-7	CASSLEVAGTEQYF
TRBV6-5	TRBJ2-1	CASSFALGSHNEQFF
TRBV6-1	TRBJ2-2	CASSISGGNTGELFF
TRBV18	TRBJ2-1	CASSPVTISYNEQFF
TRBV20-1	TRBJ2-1	CSATGQGNNEQFF
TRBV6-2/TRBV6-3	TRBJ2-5	CASSLLWETQYF
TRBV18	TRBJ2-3	CASSLRIISTDTQYF
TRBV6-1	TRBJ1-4	CASSREGVPTNEKLFF
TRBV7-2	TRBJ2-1	CASSLGVGGTLYNEQFF
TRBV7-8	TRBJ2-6	CASSLDQYSGANVLTF
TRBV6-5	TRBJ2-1	CASSYGTRDNEQFF
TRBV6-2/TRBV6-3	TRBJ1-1	CASSPGFFQATEAFF
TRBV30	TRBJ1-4	CAWSGSSYEKLFF
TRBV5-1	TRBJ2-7	CASSFGEDRGYEQYF
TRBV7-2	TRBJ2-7	CASSPGTSSSYEQYF
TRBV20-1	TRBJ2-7	CSARDPYRESYEQYF
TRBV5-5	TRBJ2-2	CASTPNVGTLNTGELFF
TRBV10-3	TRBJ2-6	CAISWDRDPSGANVLTF
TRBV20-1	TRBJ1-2	CSSYEQGVHGYTF
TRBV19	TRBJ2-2	CASTPLLRPTGELFF
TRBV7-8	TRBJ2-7	CASSLTRRINEQYF
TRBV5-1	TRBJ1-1	CASSLRATEAFF
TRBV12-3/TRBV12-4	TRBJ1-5	CASSLGTFGDNQPQHF
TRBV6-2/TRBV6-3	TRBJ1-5	CASSRSTGTGIYNQPQHF
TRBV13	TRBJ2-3	CASSLGGGLRRGQYF
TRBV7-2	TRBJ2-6	CASSTTGGANVLTF
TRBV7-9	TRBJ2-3	CASSFAGRDDTQYF
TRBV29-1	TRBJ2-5	CSVVRVGETQYF
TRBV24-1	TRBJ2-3	CTTSDFTRGGLVDTQYF
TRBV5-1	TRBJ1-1	CASSLDGTGLNTEAFF
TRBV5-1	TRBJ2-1	CASRLAGTYNEQFF
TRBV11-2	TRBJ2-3	CASSLVTGLAGGDTQYF
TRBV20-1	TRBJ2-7	CSARSGAGGGEQYF
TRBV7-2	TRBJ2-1	CASSLDGRANNEQFF
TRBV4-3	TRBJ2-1	CASSQDGGRARNEQFF
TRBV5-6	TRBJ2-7	CASSLGGITEPREQYF